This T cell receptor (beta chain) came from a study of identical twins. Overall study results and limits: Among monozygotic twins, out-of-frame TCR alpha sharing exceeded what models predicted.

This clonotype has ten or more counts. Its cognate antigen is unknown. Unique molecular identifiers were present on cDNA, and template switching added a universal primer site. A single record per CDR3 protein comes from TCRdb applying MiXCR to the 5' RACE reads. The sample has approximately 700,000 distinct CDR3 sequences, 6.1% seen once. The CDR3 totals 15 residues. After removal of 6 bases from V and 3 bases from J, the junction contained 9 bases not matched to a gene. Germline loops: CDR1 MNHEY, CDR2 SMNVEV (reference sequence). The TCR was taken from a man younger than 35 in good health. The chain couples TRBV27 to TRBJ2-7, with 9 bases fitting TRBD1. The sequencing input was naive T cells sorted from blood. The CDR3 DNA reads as TGTGCCAGCAGCCCCGGGACAGGGTACGGCTACGAGCAGTACGTC. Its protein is CASSPGTGYGYEQYV.